This T cell receptor beta chain emerged from a study of tumor-infiltrating lymphocytes in primary liver carcinoma. Study-level points and caveats: There was no comparison of CD4+ and CD8+ repertoires, as samples were bulk unsorted.

Germline DNA was also extracted, and blood RNA was taken from unsorted whole blood. With respect to this clonotype: Its antigen remains unknown.

A constant-region primer served to make TCR beta cDNA from about 0.5 ug total RNA. Slightly modified ARM-PCR, run as three nested multiplex PCR rounds, produced the TCR beta libraries. A C-beta reverse primer and TRBV1-TRBV30 forward primers served in each of the first two PCR rounds, at 9 to 10 cycles apiece. TCRdb re-called the multiplex PCR reads with MiXCR, one entry per CDR3 protein. The sample shows 300,000 to 400,000 distinct CDR3 sequences, approximately 64% of them seen only once. The V and J ends lost 1 base and 5 bases, in that order; junction bases with no gene match: 7. CDR3 length: 16 residues. Per germline, CDR1 SGHRS and CDR2 YFSETQ.

The genes are TRBV5-1 and TRBJ2-2; 8 bases are a match to TRBD2. Sequencing was done on a sample of peripheral blood. This TCR was sampled from a man aged 40-49 years with primary liver carcinoma and hepatitis B virus infection. The CDR3 bases are TGCGCCAGCAGCTTGAAAAGCGGGAGTATTACCGGGGAGCTGTTTTTT. Translation: CASSLKSGSITGELFF.